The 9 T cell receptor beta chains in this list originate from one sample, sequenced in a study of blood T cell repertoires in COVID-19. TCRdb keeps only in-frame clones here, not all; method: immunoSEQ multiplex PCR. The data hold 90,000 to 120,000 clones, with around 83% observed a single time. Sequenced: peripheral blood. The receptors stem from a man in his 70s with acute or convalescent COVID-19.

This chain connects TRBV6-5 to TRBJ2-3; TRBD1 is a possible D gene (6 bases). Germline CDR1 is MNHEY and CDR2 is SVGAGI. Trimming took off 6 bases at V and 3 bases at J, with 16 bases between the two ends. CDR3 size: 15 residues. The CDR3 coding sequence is TGTGCCAGCAGATTAACAGGGTTGAGTACAGATACGCAGTATTTT. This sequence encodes CASRLTGLSTDTQYF.

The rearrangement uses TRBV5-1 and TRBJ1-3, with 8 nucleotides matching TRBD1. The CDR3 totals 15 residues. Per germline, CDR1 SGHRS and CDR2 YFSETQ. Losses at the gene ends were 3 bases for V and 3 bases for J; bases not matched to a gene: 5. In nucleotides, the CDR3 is TGCGCCAGCAGCTGGGCAGGGGGCGGTGGAAACACCATATATTTT. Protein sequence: CASSWAGGGGNTIYF.

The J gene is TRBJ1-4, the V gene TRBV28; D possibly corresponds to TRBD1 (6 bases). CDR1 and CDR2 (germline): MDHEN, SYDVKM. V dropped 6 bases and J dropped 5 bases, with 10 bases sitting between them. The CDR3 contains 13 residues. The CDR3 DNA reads TGTGCCAGCAGCCGGACAGTGAATGAAAAACTGTTTTTT. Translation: CASSRTVNEKLFF.

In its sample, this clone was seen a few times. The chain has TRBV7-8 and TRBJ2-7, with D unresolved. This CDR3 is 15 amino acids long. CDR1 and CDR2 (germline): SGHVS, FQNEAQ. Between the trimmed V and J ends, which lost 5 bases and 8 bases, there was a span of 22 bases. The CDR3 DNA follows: TGTGCCAGCAGCGAAGCAGGCGCAGGCATAACGAAGCAGTACTTC. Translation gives CASSEAGAGITKQYF. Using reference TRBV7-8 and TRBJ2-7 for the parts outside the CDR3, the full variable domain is GAGVSQSPRYKVAKRGQDVALRCDPISGHVSLFWYQQALGQGPEFLTYFQNEAQLDKSGLPSDRFFAERPEGSVSTLKIQRTQQEDSAVYLCASSEAGAGITKQYFGPGTRLTVT.

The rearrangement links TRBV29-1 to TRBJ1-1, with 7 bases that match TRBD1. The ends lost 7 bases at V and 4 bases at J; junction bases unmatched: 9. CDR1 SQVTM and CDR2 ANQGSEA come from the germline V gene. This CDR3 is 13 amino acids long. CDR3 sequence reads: CSGYGQDPTEAFF. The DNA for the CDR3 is TGCAGCGGCTATGGACAGGATCCCACTGAAGCTTTCTTT.

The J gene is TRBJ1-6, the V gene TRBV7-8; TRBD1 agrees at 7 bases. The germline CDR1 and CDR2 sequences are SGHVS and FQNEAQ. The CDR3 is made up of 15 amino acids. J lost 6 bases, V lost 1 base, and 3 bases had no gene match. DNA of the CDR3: TGTGCCAGCAGCTTAGAGGGGGCTTTTAATTCACCCCTCCACTTT. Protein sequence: CASSLEGAFNSPLHF.

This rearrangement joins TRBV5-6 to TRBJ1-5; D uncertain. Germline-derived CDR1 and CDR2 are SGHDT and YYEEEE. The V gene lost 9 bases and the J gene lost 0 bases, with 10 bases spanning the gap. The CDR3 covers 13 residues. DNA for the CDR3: TGTGCCAACACAGATTGTAGCAATCAGCCCCAGCATTTT. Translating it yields CANTDCSNQPQHF.

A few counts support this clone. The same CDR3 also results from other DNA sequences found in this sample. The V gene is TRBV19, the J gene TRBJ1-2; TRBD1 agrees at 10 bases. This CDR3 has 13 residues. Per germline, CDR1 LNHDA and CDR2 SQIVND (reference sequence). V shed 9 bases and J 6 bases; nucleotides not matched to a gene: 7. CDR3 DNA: TGTGCCAGCCGGGACAGGGGCGTCGATGGCTACACCTTC. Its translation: CASRDRGVDGYTF.

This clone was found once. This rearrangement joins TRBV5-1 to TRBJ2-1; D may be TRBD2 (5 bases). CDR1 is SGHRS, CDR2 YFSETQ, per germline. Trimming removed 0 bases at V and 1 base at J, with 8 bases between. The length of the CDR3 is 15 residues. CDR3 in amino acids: CASSLARGSYNEQFF. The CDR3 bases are TGCGCCAGCAGCTTGGCCCGGGGATCCTACAATGAGCAGTTCTTC.